The clone carrying this T cell receptor (beta chain) was recorded only once. The data are from a study of blood T cell repertoires in COVID-19. Data came from immunoSEQ multiplex PCR; TCRdb stores just in-frame clones and leaves some out. The table includes 180,000 or so clones, roughly four fifths detected once. The CDR3 extends over 13 amino acids. Germline CDR1 GTSNPN, CDR2 SVGIG (reference sequence). V gene TRBV30 combines with J gene TRBJ2-3; 7 nucleotides agree with TRBD1. The specimen was peripheral blood. The origin of this receptor is a man between 40 and 49 years old who had recovered from COVID-19. In nucleotides, the CDR3 is TGTGCGGACAACGGACAGGCTTTGGATACGCAGTATTTT. As protein: CADNGQALDTQYF. The full variable domain, completed using reference TRBV30 and TRBJ2-3, is SQTIHQWPATLVQPVGSPLSLECTVEGTSNPNLYWYRQAAGRGLQLLFYSVGIGQISSEVPQNLSASRPQDRQFILSSKKLLLSDSGFYLCADNGQALDTQYFGPGTRLTVL.